This record looks at one T cell receptor beta chain sequence and its context. Its antigen is undetermined. V lost 4 bases and J lost 5, with 11 bases in between. The CDR3 extends over 14 amino acids. The germline CDR1 and CDR2 sequences are MGHRA and YSYEKL. This sample was included in a study of regulatory T cells in long-lasting Graves disease. Documented time point: persistent/refractory GD, antithyroid drugs over 5 years with positive TRAb. The TCR library used RNA extracted from PBMCs. American Thyroid Association guidelines defined how Graves' disease was diagnosed. Sequencing libraries for TCR beta were prepared with iRepertoire HTBI primers and Arm-PCR of CDR3 regions. A single record per CDR3 protein comes from TCRdb applying MiXCR to the multiplex PCR reads. The table has nearly 350,000 distinct CDR3 sequences, 15% to 20% seen once; the top ten hold less than 35%. Notes on the study in general: Newly diagnosed disease favored TRBV20-1 and TRBJ2-1 over persistent disease.

The source material was peripheral blood mononuclear cells (PBMCs), sampled when the disease was refractory, from a patient treated with antithyroid drugs. The sequence derives from a female donor with Graves disease. V and J are TRBV4-1 and TRBJ2-2, with no clear D. CDR3 sequence (DNA): TGCGCCAGCAGCCCAGGCTCAAGGACCGGGGAGCTGTTTTTT. Translated: CASSPGSRTGELFF.